The entry that follows covers one T cell receptor beta chain sequence. J lost 1 base, V lost 5 bases, and 7 bases had no gene match. The CDR3 totals 16 residues. Germline V CDR1 and CDR2: SEHNR, FQNEAQ (reference sequence). The source of the sample is a study of blood T cell repertoires in COVID-19. Original processing notes: Nucleated cell number was recorded as an estimate derived from reference gene primer amplification. Repertoires were generated with immunoSEQ multiplex PCR, while TCRdb's copy carries only in-frame clones and drops some. V and J calls plus clone size are reproduced from that table; the DNA served to infer D and trimming. Of approximately 71,000 clones in the sample, more than 60% were seen once.

The chain couples TRBV7-9 to TRBJ2-5, with 10 bases lining up with TRBD2. The sequenced sample consisted of peripheral blood. The sequence was collected from a human donor in a cohort sampled during active COVID-19. The DNA of the CDR3 is TGTGCCAGCAGCCCCCCCGGACTAGCGGTCCAAGAGACCCAGTACTTC. Translation: CASSPPGLAVQETQYF.